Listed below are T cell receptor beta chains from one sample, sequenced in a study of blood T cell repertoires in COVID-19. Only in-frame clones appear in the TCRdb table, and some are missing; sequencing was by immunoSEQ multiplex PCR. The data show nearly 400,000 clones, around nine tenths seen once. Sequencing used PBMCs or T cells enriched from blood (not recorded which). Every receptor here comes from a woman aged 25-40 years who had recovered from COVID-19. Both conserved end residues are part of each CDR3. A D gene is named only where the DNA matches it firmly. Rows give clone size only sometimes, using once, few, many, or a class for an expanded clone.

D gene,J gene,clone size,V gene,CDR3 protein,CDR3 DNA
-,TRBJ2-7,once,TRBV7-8,CASSTRLRGGQHYEQYF,TGTGCCAGCAGCACCCGACTTAGGGGTGGACAACACTACGAGCAGTACTTC
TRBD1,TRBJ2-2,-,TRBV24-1,CATSDFQGQGTGGELFF,TGTGCCACCAGTGATTTTCAGGGACAGGGGACTGGCGGGGAGCTGTTTTTT
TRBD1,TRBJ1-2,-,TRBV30,CAWSEGQGAVSGYTF,TGTGCCTGGAGTGAGGGACAGGGGGCTGTCTCAGGCTACACCTTC
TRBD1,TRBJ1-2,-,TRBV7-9,CASSFGQGVYGYTF,TGTGCCAGCAGCTTTGGACAGGGTGTCTATGGCTACACCTTC
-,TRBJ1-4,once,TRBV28,CASSRDTTNEKLFF,TGTGCCAGCAGTCGGGACACAACTAATGAAAAACTGTTTTTT
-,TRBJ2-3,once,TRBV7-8,CASSSSPVTDTQYF,TGTGCCAGCAGCTCCTCCCCCGTCACAGATACGCAGTATTTT
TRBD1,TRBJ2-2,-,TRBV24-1,CATRGRETGKVGELFF,TGTGCCACCAGGGGTCGTGAGACAGGGAAGGTCGGGGAGCTGTTTTTT
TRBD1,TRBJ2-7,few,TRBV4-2,CASSLPGQGAPVTF,TGTGCCAGCAGCCTCCCGGGACAGGGGGCCCCCGTGACCTTC
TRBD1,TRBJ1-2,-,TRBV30,CAWSKDRRNGYTF,TGTGCCTGGAGTAAGGACAGGAGGAATGGCTACACCTTC
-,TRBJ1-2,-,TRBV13,CASDRQAANYGYTF,TGTGCCAGCGACAGGCAAGCGGCAAACTATGGCTACACCTTC
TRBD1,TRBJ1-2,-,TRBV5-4,CASSLSGGIGYTF,TGTGCCAGCAGCTTGTCAGGGGGCATTGGCTACACCTTC
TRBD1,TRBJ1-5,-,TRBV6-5,CASSRGDRDNQPQHF,TGTGCCAGCAGTCGGGGGGACAGGGACAATCAGCCCCAGCATTTT
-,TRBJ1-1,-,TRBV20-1,CSAHRATEAFF,TGCAGTGCTCACAGGGCCACTGAAGCTTTCTTT
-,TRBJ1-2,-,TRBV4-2,CASSQMGGRYGYTF,TGTGCCAGCAGCCAAATGGGGGGAAGGTATGGCTACACCTTC
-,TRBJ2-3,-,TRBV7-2,CASSLDGGDTQYF,TGTGCCAGCAGCTTAGATGGAGGGGATACGCAGTATTTT
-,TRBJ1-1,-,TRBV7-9,CASSYRGTNTEAFF,TGTGCCAGCAGCTACCGGGGGACGAACACTGAAGCTTTCTTT
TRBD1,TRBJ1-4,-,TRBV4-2,CASSQVWTGSEKLFF,TGTGCCAGCAGCCAAGTGTGGACAGGGAGTGAAAAACTGTTTTTT
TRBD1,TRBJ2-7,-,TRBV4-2,CASSQPTGSAEQYF,TGTGCCAGCAGCCAACCGACAGGGTCCGCCGAGCAGTACTTC
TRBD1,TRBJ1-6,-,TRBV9,CASSARQGAGVNSPLHF,TGTGCCAGCAGCGCTCGACAGGGGGCCGGAGTGAATTCACCCCTCCACTTT
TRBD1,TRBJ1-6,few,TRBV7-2,CASSPQGRYNSPLHF,TGTGCCAGCAGCCCACAGGGGCGATATAATTCACCCCTCCACTTT
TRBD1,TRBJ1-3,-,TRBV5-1,CASSLEDRLGNTIYF,TGCGCCAGCAGCTTGGAGGACAGGCTTGGAAACACCATATATTTT
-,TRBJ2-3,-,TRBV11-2,CASSGLTSTDTQYF,TGTGCCAGCAGCGGACTTACTAGCACAGATACGCAGTATTTT
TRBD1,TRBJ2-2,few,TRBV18,CASSPLPQGAIAGNTGELFF,TGTGCCAGCTCACCCCTACCTCAGGGGGCGATAGCCGGAAACACCGGGGAGCTGTTTTTT
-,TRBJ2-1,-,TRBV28,CASSRQENEQFF,TGTGCCAGCAGTCGACAGGAGAATGAGCAGTTCTTC
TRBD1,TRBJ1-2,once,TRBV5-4,CASSLTGTAYGYTF,TGTGCCAGCAGCCTCACCGGGACAGCCTATGGCTACACCTTC
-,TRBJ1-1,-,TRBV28,CASSPGRLPAFF,TGTGCCAGCAGTCCCGGGAGGCTACCAGCTTTCTTT
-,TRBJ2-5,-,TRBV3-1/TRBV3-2,CASSQDKVQQETQYF,TGTGCCAGCAGCCAAGATAAGGTACAGCAAGAGACCCAGTACTTC
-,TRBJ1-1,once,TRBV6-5,CASSPGAVVNTEAFF,TGTGCCAGCAGTCCAGGGGCGGTGGTGAACACTGAAGCTTTCTTT
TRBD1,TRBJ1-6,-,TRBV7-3,CASRRDSSYNSPLHF,TGTGCCAGCCGCAGGGACAGCTCCTATAATTCACCCCTCCACTTT
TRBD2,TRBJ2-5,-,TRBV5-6,CASRLAGEETQYF,TGTGCCAGCAGACTCGCGGGAGAAGAGACCCAGTACTTC
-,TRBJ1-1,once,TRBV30,CAWGPEQGLNTEAFF,TGTGCCTGGGGACCAGAACAGGGTCTAAACACTGAAGCTTTCTTT
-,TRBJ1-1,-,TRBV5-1,CASTGNTEAFF,TGCGCCAGCACAGGGAACACTGAAGCTTTCTTT
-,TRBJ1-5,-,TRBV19,CASSIVWGHGSNQPQHF,TGTGCCAGTAGTATAGTGTGGGGGCACGGTAGCAATCAGCCCCAGCATTTT
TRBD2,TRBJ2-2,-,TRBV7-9,CASASGWGDYATGELFF,TGTGCCAGCGCTTCGGGTTGGGGGGACTACGCCACCGGGGAGCTGTTTTTT
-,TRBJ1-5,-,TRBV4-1,CASSQTQGIQPQHF,TGCGCCAGCAGCCAAACTCAGGGTATACAGCCCCAGCATTTT
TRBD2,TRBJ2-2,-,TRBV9,CASSPRLAGGWRNTGELFF,TGTGCCAGCAGCCCCCGACTAGCGGGAGGGTGGAGGAACACCGGGGAGCTGTTTTTT
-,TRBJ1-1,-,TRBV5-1,CASTATGQFTEAFF,TGCGCCAGTACCGCAACCGGACAGTTCACTGAAGCTTTCTTT